The 29 T cell receptor beta chains in this list originate from one sample, sequenced in a study of T cell responses to AZD1222 COVID-19 vaccine. Produced via immunoSEQ multiplex PCR; TCRdb's table is partial and in-frame only. The table includes approximately 180,000 clones, around 90% detected once. This sample comprised peripheral blood, obtained on day 0 of AZD1222 vaccination. These receptors all stem from an adult in good health.

The CDR3 region is CASSSIGGRPYNEQFF. DNA of the CDR3: TGTGCCAGTAGCTCTATAGGGGGGAGGCCCTACAATGAGCAGTTCTTC. This chain connects TRBV19 to TRBJ2-1; D is tentatively TRBD1 or TRBD2 (6 bases each). The V gene's germline CDR1 is LNHDA and CDR2 SQIVND (reference sequence). The CDR3 is made up of 16 amino acids. The V and J ends lost 6 bases and 2 bases respectively, with 17 bases between them.

The rearrangement joins TRBV28 to TRBJ2-3; 16 bases are a match to TRBD2. CDR1 is MDHEN and CDR2 is SYDVKM in the germline V gene. The CDR3 has 17 residues. J lost 4 bases, V lost 5 bases, and 6 bases had no gene match. The DNA of the CDR3 is TGTGCCAGCAGTCCGGGACTAGCGGGAGGGAGGGCAGATACGCAGTATTTT. Protein product: CASSPGLAGGRADTQYF.

Here the CDR3 DNA reads TGTGCCAGCAGCGCTGGACAGGGGGTATTATACGAGCAGTACTTC. Residues: CASSAGQGVLYEQYF. The rearrangement uses TRBV6-5 and TRBJ2-7; TRBD1 matches at 10 bases. Per the germline V gene, CDR1 is MNHEY and CDR2 is SVGAGI. There are 15 residues in the CDR3. The trim removed 6 bases at V and 4 bases at J, leaving 9 bases unmatched.

For the CDR3, the DNA is TGTGCCAGCAGCCAAGGGGGGGCGGTTGGAAACACCATATATTTT. The encoded protein is CASSQGGAVGNTIYF. J is TRBJ1-3 and V is TRBV3-1 (or the pseudogene TRBV3-2), with D possibly TRBD1 on 6 matching bases. The V gene's germline CDR1 is LGHDT and CDR2 YNNKEL (reference sequence). The V end was cut by 1 base, the J end by 3 bases, with 10 bases between. The CDR3 runs to 15 residues.

This rearrangement joins TRBV7-6 to TRBJ1-5; D gene unclear. The ends were cut back, 5 bases at V and 2 bases at J, with 7 bases in the middle. Germline lookup yields CDR1 SGHVS and CDR2 FNYEAQ. This CDR3 is built from 13 residues. The CDR3 sequence is CASSPGGNQPQHF. The CDR3 bases are TGTGCCAGCAGCCCTGGCGGCAATCAGCCCCAGCATTTT.

This clone has just one count. This chain joins TRBV5-1 and TRBJ2-5, with 11 bases lining up with TRBD2. This CDR3 is 17 amino acids long. CDR1 SGHRS and CDR2 YFSETQ come from the germline V gene. V lost 1 base to trimming and J lost 3 bases; unmatched junction nucleotides: 8. CDR3 in DNA: TGCGCCAGCAGCTTGACTAGCGGGAGTCTGCCTGAAGAGACCCAGTACTTC. Protein product: CASSLTSGSLPEETQYF.

This clone turned up a few times. V is TRBV5-5 and J is TRBJ1-2; D is perhaps TRBD1 (5 bases). This CDR3 has 14 residues. CDR1 and CDR2 (germline): SGHKS, YYEKEE (reference sequence). The V and J ends lost 4 bases and 0 bases respectively, with 10 bases between them. The CDR3 protein is CASSVQTANYGYTF. CDR3 bases: TGTGCCAGCAGCGTCCAGACAGCTAACTATGGCTACACCTTC.

The rearrangement joins TRBV28 to TRBJ1-4; 10 bases agree with TRBD1. Germline loops: CDR1 MDHEN, CDR2 SYDVKM. Germline trimming cut 4 bases from V and 8 bases from J; bases unmatched to any gene: 7. This CDR3 spans 15 amino acids. The CDR3 DNA reads as TGTGCCAGCAGTTCCCCCGGGACAGGGGCCGAAAAACTGTTTTTT. It translates to CASSSPGTGAEKLFF. Full variable domain (outside the CDR3, taken from reference TRBV28 and TRBJ1-4): DVKVTQSSRYLVKRTGEKVFLECVQDMDHENMFWYRQDPGLGLRLIYFSYDVKMKEKGDIPEGYSVSREKKERFSLILESASTNQTSMYLCASSSPGTGAEKLFFGSGTQLSVL.

Only one count was recorded for this clone. The genes are TRBV18 and TRBJ1-6; D unclear. Deletions cut 2 bases from V and 8 bases from J, with 13 bases between. Germline V gene data show CDR1 as KGHSH and CDR2 as LQKENI. The CDR3 extends over 15 amino acids. The DNA of the CDR3 is TGTGCCAGCTCACCAACGTCTCACAAGGATTCACCCCTCCACTTT. Protein: CASSPTSHKDSPLHF. The full variable domain, with the rest looked up from reference TRBV18 and TRBJ1-6, is NAGVMQNPRHLVRRRGQEARLRCSPMKGHSHVYWYRQLPEEGLKFMVYLQKENIIDESGMPKERFSAEFPKEGPSILRIQQVVRGDSAAYFCASSPTSHKDSPLHFGNGTRLTVT.

This chain links TRBV10-3 with TRBJ1-1, with D possibly being TRBD1 (6 bases). Trimming cost V 10 bases and J 5 bases, with 17 bases left between them. CDR3 length: 13 residues. Germline CDR1 ENHRY, CDR2 SYGVKD. CDR3 loop: CATMDRAKTEAFF. For the CDR3, the DNA is TGTGCCACCATGGACAGAGCCAAGACTGAAGCTTTCTTT.

The rearrangement joins TRBV11-2 to TRBJ2-1, with 8 bases that match TRBD1. The ends lost 7 bases at V and 10 bases at J; junction bases unmatched: 3. The CDR3 is 11 amino acids. Germline CDR1 SGHAT, CDR2 FQNNGV. The CDR3 loop reads CASTPGGEQFF. The CDR3 bases are TGTGCCAGCACCCCAGGGGGCGAGCAGTTCTTC.

V usage is TRBV6-5 and J usage is TRBJ1-2; 9 nucleotides line up with TRBD1. Germline assignment: CDR1 MNHEY and CDR2 SVGAGI. The CDR3 loop spans 14 amino acids. V shed 5 bases and J 5 bases; nucleotides not matched to a gene: 6. The DNA of the CDR3 is TGTGCCAGCAGTCATGGACAGGGGTGGTATGGCTACACCTTC. It encodes CASSHGQGWYGYTF.

The chain carries TRBV6-5 and TRBJ2-1; 9 bases are shared with TRBD2. Germline V gene sequence: CDR1 MNHEY, CDR2 SVGAGI. The CDR3 length is 14 residues. The V and J ends lost 5 bases and 5 bases, in that order; junction bases with no gene match: 4. The CDR3 loop is CASSRTSANNEQFF. CDR3 DNA: TGTGCCAGCAGTCGGACTAGCGCTAACAATGAGCAGTTCTTC.

The chain carries TRBV29-1 and TRBJ1-5; D gene uncertain. V was clipped by 4 bases and J by 6 bases, with 13 bases between them. This CDR3 region has 13 residues. CDR1 is SQVTM, CDR2 ANQGSEA, per germline. The DNA for the CDR3 is TGCAGCGTTGCGTCGGGAATTGGTCAGCCCCAGCATTTT. Translated, it gives CSVASGIGQPQHF.

A remark on this clone: Other nucleotide sequences from this sample produce the same CDR3. The chain couples TRBV3-1 (or the pseudogene TRBV3-2) to TRBJ1-1, with D unclear. Germline V gives CDR1 LGHDT, CDR2 YNNKEL (reference sequence). The CDR3 is 13 amino acids. Trimming stripped 1 base from V and 0 bases from J, with 3 bases between. The CDR3 coding sequence is TGTGCCAGCAGCCAAGTACTGAACACTGAAGCTTTCTTT. Its protein product is CASSQVLNTEAFF.

The chain recombines TRBV27 with TRBJ1-4; tentative D call: TRBD1 (5 bases). This CDR3 is built from 15 residues. Germline loops: CDR1 MNHEY, CDR2 SMNVEV (reference sequence). V was cut by 7 bases and J by 0 bases, with 12 bases left in between. Here the CDR3 reads CASTRSGSTNEKLFF. The CDR3 DNA reads as TGTGCCAGCACTCGATCAGGGTCAACTAATGAAAAACTGTTTTTT.

The chain is built from TRBV28 and TRBJ1-2, with 7 bases aligning to TRBD1. V lost 7 bases, J lost 4 bases, and 12 bases stayed unmatched. The CDR3 is 15 residues long. Germline CDR1 reads MDHEN; CDR2 reads SYDVKM. In nucleotides, the CDR3 is TGTGCCAGCAACTGGGGAGACAGGGAGGTCTATGGCTACACCTTC. The encoded protein is CASNWGDREVYGYTF.

The sample holds a few counts of this clone. CDR3: CASFPRDSYNSPLHF. The CDR3 bases are TGTGCCAGCTTCCCCCGGGATTCCTATAATTCACCCCTCCACTTT. V is TRBV28 and J is TRBJ1-6; no firm D call. Germline values: CDR1 MDHEN, CDR2 SYDVKM. Trimming pared 8 bases from V and 1 base from J, leaving 12 bases between. The CDR3 totals 15 residues.

The gene calls are TRBV19 and TRBJ2-1; 8 bases line up with TRBD2. From germline, CDR1 is LNHDA and CDR2 SQIVND (reference sequence). The CDR3 runs to 14 residues. After removal of 7 bases from V and 4 bases from J, the junction contained 6 bases not matched to a gene. The CDR3 is CASKAGAAYNEQFF. CDR3 DNA sequence: TGTGCCAGTAAAGCGGGGGCCGCGTACAATGAGCAGTTCTTC.

The chain uses TRBV9 and TRBJ2-2; D is undetermined. CDR1 SGDLS and CDR2 YYNGEE come from the germline V gene. The CDR3 length is 15 residues. With 0 bases removed from V and 3 bases from J, the gap between germline ends came to 9 bases. The CDR3 nucleotides are TGTGCCAGCAGCGTAGAACTTCGGGACACCGGGGAGCTGTTTTTT. Its protein is CASSVELRDTGELFF.

The rearrangement uses TRBV2 and TRBJ2-1; D might be TRBD2 (6 bases). V was trimmed by 2 bases and J by 6 bases, leaving 8 bases between them. CDR1 and CDR2 from the germline V gene are SNHLY and FYNNEI. The CDR3 has 13 amino acids. The CDR3 DNA follows: TGTGCCAGCAGTGAACAGGGAGGCAATGAGCAGTTCTTC. As protein: CASSEQGGNEQFF.

V and J are TRBV6-5 and TRBJ1-2; possible D gene TRBD1, 5 bases. The V end lost 8 bases, the J end lost 1 base, and 14 bases lay between the germline ends. Germline V gives CDR1 MNHEY, CDR2 SVGAGI. This CDR3 comprises 14 residues. The CDR3 spells CASQTGPRNYGYTF. The CDR3 nucleotides are TGTGCCAGCCAGACGGGACCCCGTAACTATGGCTACACCTTC.

This clone was recorded once. The rearrangement uses TRBV6-5 and TRBJ2-2; 9 bases agree with TRBD1. The CDR3 totals 13 residues. The V segment lost 6 bases and the J segment 7 bases; nucleotides outside the gene matches: 3. Germline-derived CDR1 and CDR2 are MNHEY and SVGAGI. CDR3 nucleotides: TGTGCCAGCAGCCGGACAGGGGTCGGGGAGCTGTTTTTT. Translating it yields CASSRTGVGELFF.

This rearrangement joins TRBV27 to TRBJ1-2; TRBD1 is a possible D gene (5 bases). This CDR3 is built from 16 residues. Per the germline V gene, CDR1 is MNHEY and CDR2 is SMNVEV (reference sequence). V shed 6 bases and J shed 5 bases, with 22 bases lying between them. CDR3: CASRSTGAQSRYGYTF. The CDR3 nucleotides are TGTGCCAGCAGATCAACCGGGGCACAATCGCGGTATGGCTACACCTTC.

Comment on this clone: The sample holds other DNA sequences that translate to the same CDR3. The gene calls are TRBV28 and TRBJ2-1, with D uncertain. Per germline, CDR1 MDHEN and CDR2 SYDVKM. The CDR3 is made up of 11 amino acids. Trimming removed 7 bases at V and 6 bases at J, with 7 bases between. The CDR3 DNA reads TGTGCCAGCACACTGGGCAATGAGCAGTTCTTC. Its protein is CASTLGNEQFF.

V usage is TRBV5-1 and J usage is TRBJ1-1, with 7 nucleotides matching TRBD1. V dropped 4 bases and J dropped 1; count of bases not matched to a gene: 16. The CDR3 totals 18 residues. Germline V gene data show CDR1 as SGHRS and CDR2 as YFSETQ. CDR3 sequence (DNA): TGCGCCAGCAGCAGCTACAGGGGCGACCTACAAGGGAACACTGAAGCTTTCTTT. As protein: CASSSYRGDLQGNTEAFF. The full variable domain, completed using reference TRBV5-1 and TRBJ1-1, is KAGVTQTPRYLIKTRGQQVTLSCSPISGHRSVSWYQQTPGQGLQFLFEYFSETQRNKGNFPGRFSGRQFSNSRSEMNVSTLELGDSALYLCASSSYRGDLQGNTEAFFGQGTRLTVV.

J is TRBJ1-1 and V is TRBV3-1 (or the pseudogene TRBV3-2); TRBD1 might be the D (5 bases). The CDR3 runs 13 residues. Germline V lookup: CDR1 LGHDT, CDR2 YNNKEL (reference sequence). Trimming pared 5 bases from V and 5 bases from J, leaving 12 bases between. The CDR3 protein is CASSFTGRTEAFF. The CDR3, as DNA: TGTGCCAGCAGCTTTACAGGACGAACTGAAGCTTTCTTT.

The chain employs TRBV9 and TRBJ2-1; D is perhaps TRBD2 (6 bases). This CDR3 is 16 amino acids long. Germline CDR1 and CDR2: SGDLS and YYNGEE. V was trimmed by 0 bases and J by 0 bases, leaving 10 bases between them. In DNA, the CDR3 is TGTGCCAGCAGCGTAGGCGGGGATAGCTCCTACAATGAGCAGTTCTTC. This codes for CASSVGGDSSYNEQFF.

The V and J genes are TRBV6-5 and TRBJ2-5; D is perhaps TRBD1 or TRBD2 (5 bases each). The CDR3 length is 15 residues. The V gene's germline CDR1 is MNHEY and CDR2 SVGAGI. V was trimmed by 6 bases and J by 5 bases, leaving 19 bases between them. As DNA, the CDR3 is TGTGCCAGCAGGAAATGGCAGGGAGCCCGTGAGACCCAGTACTTC. It encodes CASRKWQGARETQYF.